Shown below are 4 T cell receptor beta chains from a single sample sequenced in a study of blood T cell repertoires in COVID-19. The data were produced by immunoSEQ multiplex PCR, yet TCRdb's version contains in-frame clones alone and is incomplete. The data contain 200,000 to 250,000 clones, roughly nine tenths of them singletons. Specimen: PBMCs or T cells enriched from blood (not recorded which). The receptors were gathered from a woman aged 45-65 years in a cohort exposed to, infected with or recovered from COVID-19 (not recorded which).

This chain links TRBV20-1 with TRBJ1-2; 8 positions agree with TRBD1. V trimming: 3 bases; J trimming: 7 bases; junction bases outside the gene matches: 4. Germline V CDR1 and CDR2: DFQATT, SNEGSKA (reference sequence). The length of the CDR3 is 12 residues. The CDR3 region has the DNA TGCAGTGCTAGTTCAGGGGGCATTGGCTACACCTTC. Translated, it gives CSASSGGIGYTF.

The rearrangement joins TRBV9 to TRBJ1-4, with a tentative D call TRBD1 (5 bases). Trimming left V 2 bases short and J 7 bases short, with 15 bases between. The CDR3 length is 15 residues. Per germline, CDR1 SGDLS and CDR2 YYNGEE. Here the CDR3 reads CASSVSWGRGEKLFF. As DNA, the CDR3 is TGTGCCAGCAGCGTCAGCTGGGGGAGGGGTGAAAAACTGTTTTTT.

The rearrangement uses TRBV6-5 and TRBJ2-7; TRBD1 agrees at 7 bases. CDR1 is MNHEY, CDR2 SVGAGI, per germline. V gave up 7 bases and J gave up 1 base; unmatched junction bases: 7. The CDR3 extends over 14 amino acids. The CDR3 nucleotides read TGTGCCAGCATCAAAGACAGGGTGTCCTACGAGCAGTACTTC. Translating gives CASIKDRVSYEQYF.

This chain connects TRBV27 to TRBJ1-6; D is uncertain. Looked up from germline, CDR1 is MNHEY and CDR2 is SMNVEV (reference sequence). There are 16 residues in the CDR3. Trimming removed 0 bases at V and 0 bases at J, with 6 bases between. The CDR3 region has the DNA TGTGCCAGCAGTTTATCGGCCCACTCCTATAATTCACCCCTCCACTTT. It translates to CASSLSAHSYNSPLHF.